The 16 T cell receptor beta chains given below trace back to one sample, sequenced in a study of cytomegalovirus exposure and HLA in healthy donors. The repertoire was sequenced with immunoSEQ multiplex PCR; TCRdb's copy has only in-frame clones and lacks some. Altogether around 160,000 clones are present, roughly nine tenths being singletons, with the ten largest covering around 3%. Sequenced: PBMCs. These TCRs come from a woman aged 18-35 years in good health and CMV-seropositive.

The rearrangement joins TRBV6-1 to TRBJ2-7, with D possibly TRBD2 on 6 matching bases. The V and J ends lost 11 bases and 7 bases respectively, with 15 bases between them. The CDR3 runs 11 residues. Germline CDR1 MNHNS, CDR2 SASEGT. CDR3 sequence reads: CASNSGGEQYF. The CDR3 region has the DNA TGTGCCTCCAACTCCGGGGGAGAGCAGTACTTC.

The chain employs TRBV11-2 and TRBJ2-5, with a possible D match to TRBD1 (6 bases). Germline V gene data show CDR1 as SGHAT and CDR2 as FQNNGV. This CDR3 comprises 14 residues. V was trimmed by 5 bases and J by 5 bases, leaving 15 bases between them. The CDR3 nucleotides are TGTGCCAGCAGCCCTCAGGGGCTCGGGGAGACCCAGTACTTC. Translating it yields CASSPQGLGETQYF.

The chain links TRBV5-6 to TRBJ2-5, with unresolved D. From germline, CDR1 is SGHDT and CDR2 YYEEEE. Trimming removed 4 bases at V and 4 bases at J, with 11 bases between. The CDR3 is made up of 13 amino acids. DNA of the CDR3: TGTGCCAGCAGCCCGCGACGGAGAGAGACCCAGTACTTC. Protein product: CASSPRRRETQYF.

The V and J genes are TRBV6-1 and TRBJ2-1, with TRBD2 identical over 15 bases. Germline V CDR1 and CDR2: MNHNS, SASEGT. CDR3 size: 13 residues. After removal of 6 bases from V and 9 bases from J, the junction contained 0 bases not matched to a gene. CDR3 loop: CASRGLAGGEQFF. For the CDR3, the DNA is TGTGCCAGCAGGGGACTAGCGGGGGGTGAGCAGTTCTTC.

The chain recombines TRBV15 with TRBJ1-4, with D maybe TRBD1 (5 bases). The germline V gene encodes CDR1 LNHNV and CDR2 YYDKDF (reference sequence). Deletions cut 0 bases from V and 7 bases from J, with 15 bases between. This CDR3 is built from 16 residues. For the CDR3, the DNA is TGTGCCACCAGCAGAGATTTAGACGGGGGAAGTGAAAAACTGTTTTTT. It specifies CATSRDLDGGSEKLFF.

The chain couples TRBV6-5 to TRBJ1-1; 9 bases are shared with TRBD1. V gave up 2 bases and J gave up 4 bases; unmatched junction bases: 5. The CDR3 length is 15 residues. Germline values: CDR1 MNHEY, CDR2 SVGAGI. CDR3 nucleotides: TGTGCCAGCAGTTACCGGGACAGGGCGCTCACTGAAGCTTTCTTT. It yields the protein CASSYRDRALTEAFF.

This clone was seen a few times. The chain has TRBV19 and TRBJ1-2; a weak D match, TRBD1 (6 bases). The ends were cut back, 5 bases at V and 4 bases at J, with 11 bases in the middle. The CDR3 is 13 residues long. Germline V lookup: CDR1 LNHDA, CDR2 SQIVND (reference sequence). The CDR3 region is CASSVDRSYGYTF. CDR3 nucleotide sequence: TGTGCCAGTAGTGTTGACAGGAGCTATGGCTACACCTTC.

This chain links TRBV9 with TRBJ2-1, with 11 nucleotides matching TRBD2. This CDR3 has 17 amino acids. J gave up 3 bases and V 3 bases, and 8 bases lay outside the gene matches. Germline CDR1 is SGDLS and CDR2 is YYNGEE. CDR3 nucleotides: TGTGCCAGCAGCGAGACCGGGACTAGCGGATTCTACAATGAGCAGTTCTTC. Encoded protein: CASSETGTSGFYNEQFF.

The V gene is TRBV18, the J gene TRBJ1-3; 9 nucleotides match TRBD1. The V gene's germline CDR1 is KGHSH and CDR2 LQKENI. There are 15 residues in the CDR3. Losses at the gene ends were 3 bases for V and 1 base for J; bases not matched to a gene: 1. The CDR3 coding sequence is TGTGCCAGCTCACCGGGGACAGGGTCTGGAAACACCATATATTTT. This codes for CASSPGTGSGNTIYF.

The V gene is TRBV5-1, the J gene TRBJ2-1; 8 bases map to TRBD2. V dropped 0 bases and J dropped 8; count of bases not matched to a gene: 4. Germline V lookup: CDR1 SGHRS, CDR2 YFSETQ. This CDR3 is built from 14 residues. CDR3 in DNA: TGCGCCAGCAGCTTGGCCGGGACTAGGGATGAGCAGTTCTTC. This codes for CASSLAGTRDEQFF.

The chain employs TRBV2 and TRBJ1-4; maybe TRBD1 (6 bases). V lost 8 bases and J lost 1, with 17 bases in between. Germline values: CDR1 SNHLY, CDR2 FYNNEI. The CDR3 runs to 16 residues. CDR3 region: CASHPRTVLTNEKLFF. In DNA form, the CDR3 reads TGTGCCAGCCACCCCCGGACAGTACTAACTAATGAAAAACTGTTTTTT.

The chain joins TRBV30 to TRBJ2-7; TRBD1 is a possible D gene (7 bases). The germline V gene encodes CDR1 GTSNPN and CDR2 SVGIG (reference sequence). Trimming pared 5 bases from V and 0 bases from J, leaving 14 bases between. The CDR3 runs to 14 residues. In DNA, the CDR3 is TGTGCCTGGGCCCGACAGGGACTCTCCTACGAGCAGTACTTC. It encodes CAWARQGLSYEQYF.

The chain recombines TRBV4-3 with TRBJ1-4, with D unclear. There are 13 residues in the CDR3. Germline lookup yields CDR1 LGHNA and CDR2 YSLEER. The V end was cut by 0 bases, the J end by 11 bases, with 10 bases between. The CDR3 region is CASSQDADYKLFF. In DNA, the CDR3 is TGCGCCAGCAGCCAAGACGCAGATTATAAACTGTTTTTT.

The rearrangement links TRBV11-2 to TRBJ2-7, with TRBD2 matching over 13 bases. V gave up 4 bases and J gave up 6 bases; unmatched junction bases: 12. Germline V gene data show CDR1 as SGHAT and CDR2 as FQNNGV. The CDR3 is made up of 17 amino acids. CDR3 sequence reads: CASSYGLAGVRQLEQYF. CDR3 DNA sequence: TGTGCCAGCAGCTATGGACTAGCGGGAGTAAGGCAGCTCGAGCAGTACTTC.

The rearrangement joins TRBV15 to TRBJ2-5; maybe TRBD2 (6 bases). The V gene lost 0 bases and the J gene lost 2 bases, with 7 bases spanning the gap. Germline loops: CDR1 LNHNV, CDR2 YYDKDF (reference sequence). The CDR3 length is 14 residues. CDR3 in amino acids: CATSRDGGQETQYF. The CDR3 DNA is TGTGCCACCAGCAGAGATGGGGGGCAAGAGACCCAGTACTTC.

About this clone: Here the CDR3 omits its conserved ending phenylalanine or tryptophan, so a read error is the likely source. The V call is TRBV5-3, the J call TRBJ2-7; the match to TRBD1 covers 8 bases. TRBV5-3 is designated an ORF whose function remains uncertain. The CDR3 totals 15 residues. The CDR3 loop is CASSSWTGSSYEQYS. CDR3 DNA: TGTGCCAGCAGCTCCTGGACAGGGAGCTCCTACGAGCAGTACTCC.